The 4 T cell receptor beta chains listed next were all sequenced from one sample in a study of blood T cells in healthy people across ages. The use of a sample-barcoded 5' primer and a J-beta primer mix characterized a second PCR of roughly 7 to 12 cycles. TCRdb ran MiXCR on the 5' RACE reads and lists one entry per CDR3 protein. This table has roughly 680,000 distinct CDR3 sequences, 45% to 60% appearing once. The sequencing input was blood. The receptors were gathered from a woman of 80 years or more in good health.

The table lists this clonotype with a count of one. The chain links TRBV9 to TRBJ2-3, with D uncertain. The CDR3 length is 16 residues. Germline assignment: CDR1 SGDLS and CDR2 YYNGEE. Trimming stripped 5 bases from V and 4 bases from J, with 20 bases between. The CDR3 region is CASSDTLEARPDTQYF. Written as DNA, the CDR3 is TGTGCCAGCAGTGACACGTTGGAAGCCCGACCAGATACGCAGTATTTT.

This sequence joins TRBV3-1 and TRBJ2-3, with a weak D call TRBD2 (6 bases). Looked up from germline, CDR1 is LGHDT and CDR2 is YNNKEL (reference sequence). Trimming left V 3 bases short and J 8 bases short, with 24 bases between. This CDR3 contains 17 residues. The CDR3 coding sequence is TGTGCCAGCAGCCAGCAATCTTTTTCTAGCGTGATAGCTACGCAGTATTTT. It yields the protein CASSQQSFSSVIATQYF.

This clonotype has ten or more counts. The rearrangement uses TRBV12-3 or TRBV12-4 and TRBJ2-1; 8 positions agree with TRBD2. This CDR3 contains 16 residues. V gave up 4 bases and J gave up 5 bases; unmatched junction bases: 10. The CDR3 sequence is CASSSPGGGLDNEQFF. The CDR3 DNA reads TGTGCCAGCAGTTCCCCGGGGGGGGGATTGGACAATGAGCAGTTCTTC.

The chain employs TRBV11-1 and TRBJ2-1, with D perhaps TRBD1 or TRBD2 (5 bases each). V dropped 0 bases and J dropped 8 bases, with 8 bases sitting between them. Germline V gene sequence: CDR1 SGHAT, CDR2 FQDESV (reference sequence). The CDR3 length is 13 residues. In DNA, the CDR3 is TGTGCCAGCAGCTTAGCGGTGGGGGATGAGCAGTTCTTC. Its protein is CASSLAVGDEQFF.